This T cell receptor beta chain was sequenced in a study of shared clonotypes between healthy human individuals. Details on this clone: Its antigen is not known.

The V end was cut by 1 base, the J end by 14 bases, with 18 bases between. The germline V gene encodes CDR1 LGHNA and CDR2 YSLEER. The CDR3 runs to 14 residues. Study findings and constraints: Naive subsets usually exceeded memory subsets in estimated richness.

This table comes from immunoSEQ multiplex PCR, and its TCRdb copy is limited to in-frame clones, with some not included. The profile shows over a million clones, roughly 96% of them singletons. The origin of this receptor is a man aged 30 to 39 in good health. The chain combines TRBV4-3 with TRBJ2-1; D possibly corresponds to TRBD2 (6 bases). The sequenced sample was naive CD4+ T cells sorted from blood. Described subset: CD45RA+ positively selected. CDR3 nucleotide sequence: TGCGCCAGCAGCCAAGGTGATAGCGGCACCGCTAAGTTCTTC. Its protein is CASSQGDSGTAKFF.